This is a list of T cell receptor beta chains from one sample in a study of cytomegalovirus exposure and HLA in healthy donors. This table comes from immunoSEQ multiplex PCR, and its TCRdb copy is limited to in-frame clones, with some not included. The top ten clones hold around 15% of a sample with about 140,000 clones, approximately 73% of them seen once. The sequencing input was PBMCs. These receptors originate from a human donor in good health. Both conserved end residues are part of each CDR3. The D gene is left open where the match is weak. Not all rows give a size; the values are once, few, many and, for expanded clones, a class.

j_call: TRBJ2-1; clone_size: .; d_call: TRBD1; v_call: TRBV5-1; cdr3_nt: TGCGCCAGCAGCTTCCCGACAGGGGGTAATGAGCAGTTCTTC; cdr3_aa: CASSFPTGGNEQFF
j_call: TRBJ1-2; clone_size: .; d_call: .; v_call: TRBV5-1; cdr3_nt: TGCGCCAGCAGCCCCCGGGAAGGGGGAATAGTCTATGGCTACACCTTC; cdr3_aa: CASSPREGGIVYGYTF
j_call: TRBJ2-1; clone_size: .; d_call: .; v_call: TRBV7-6; cdr3_nt: TGTGCCAGCAGCCCCATTCAGTACAACAATGAGCAGTTCTTC; cdr3_aa: CASSPIQYNNEQFF
j_call: TRBJ2-1; clone_size: .; d_call: TRBD2; v_call: TRBV14; cdr3_nt: TGTGCCAGCAGTTATACGGGACTAGCGGGAGGGAGGGGGATCAATGAGCAGTTCTTC; cdr3_aa: CASSYTGLAGGRGINEQFF
j_call: TRBJ2-1; clone_size: .; d_call: TRBD2; v_call: TRBV5-1; cdr3_nt: TGCGCCAGCAGCTTGGCCGAAGCGGGAGTCGATGAGCAGTTCTTC; cdr3_aa: CASSLAEAGVDEQFF
j_call: TRBJ2-7; clone_size: .; d_call: .; v_call: TRBV27; cdr3_nt: TGTGCCAGCAGTCCAGACCGGGACATAGATCACGAGCAGTACTTC; cdr3_aa: CASSPDRDIDHEQYF
j_call: TRBJ2-2; clone_size: few; d_call: TRBD2; v_call: TRBV19; cdr3_nt: TGTGCCAGTAGTATTAGCGGGGGCCGCGCCGGGGAGCTGTTTTTT; cdr3_aa: CASSISGGRAGELFF
j_call: TRBJ1-4; clone_size: .; d_call: .; v_call: TRBV19; cdr3_nt: TGTGCCAGTAGTAGGACAGATGATAAAGAAAAACTGTTTTTT; cdr3_aa: CASSRTDDKEKLFF
j_call: TRBJ1-1; clone_size: .; d_call: .; v_call: TRBV5-1; cdr3_nt: TGCGCCAGCAGCTTGTCGGGGGGCCTGAACACTGAAGCTTTCTTT; cdr3_aa: CASSLSGGLNTEAFF
j_call: TRBJ2-7; clone_size: few; d_call: .; v_call: TRBV28; cdr3_nt: TGTGCCAGCAGTTTCCGGAGCTCCTACGAGCAGTACTTC; cdr3_aa: CASSFRSSYEQYF
j_call: TRBJ2-7; clone_size: .; d_call: .; v_call: TRBV28; cdr3_nt: TGTGCCAGCACCGGTAGCTCCTACGAGCAGTACTTC; cdr3_aa: CASTGSSYEQYF
j_call: TRBJ2-3; clone_size: once; d_call: TRBD2; v_call: TRBV11-3; cdr3_nt: TGTGCCAGCAGCTTAGGCCCAGCGGGAGGGACAGATACGCAGTATTTT; cdr3_aa: CASSLGPAGGTDTQYF
j_call: TRBJ1-4; clone_size: .; d_call: .; v_call: TRBV5-5; cdr3_nt: TGTGCCAGCAGCTTGGCCGAAACAGGAAATGAAAAACTGTTTTTT; cdr3_aa: CASSLAETGNEKLFF
j_call: TRBJ1-2; clone_size: .; d_call: .; v_call: TRBV21-1; cdr3_nt: TGTGCCAGCACAAAAGGACAGTCTAACTATGGCTACACCTTC; cdr3_aa: CASTKGQSNYGYTF
j_call: TRBJ1-2; clone_size: .; d_call: .; v_call: TRBV13; cdr3_nt: TGTGCCAGCAGCTTAGCTTACTATGGCTACACCTTC; cdr3_aa: CASSLAYYGYTF
j_call: TRBJ2-7; clone_size: .; d_call: .; v_call: TRBV4-1; cdr3_nt: TGCGCCAGCAGCCAAGATAACAGCTACGAGCAGTACTTC; cdr3_aa: CASSQDNSYEQYF
j_call: TRBJ2-5; clone_size: .; d_call: .; v_call: TRBV11-2; cdr3_nt: TGTGCCAGCAGCAGGACAGCCACCGGGGCCCAGTACTTC; cdr3_aa: CASSRTATGAQYF
j_call: TRBJ1-3; clone_size: .; d_call: TRBD1; v_call: TRBV9; cdr3_nt: TGTGCCAGCAGCGTAGAACAGGGGGGAAACACCATATATTTT; cdr3_aa: CASSVEQGGNTIYF
j_call: TRBJ2-7; clone_size: .; d_call: .; v_call: TRBV15; cdr3_nt: TGTGCCACCAGCAGAGATTATCTGGCAAACTACGAGCAGTACTTC; cdr3_aa: CATSRDYLANYEQYF
j_call: TRBJ1-6; clone_size: once; d_call: TRBD1; v_call: TRBV9; cdr3_nt: TGTGCCAGCAGCGGGGGGACAGGGAATAATTCACCCCTCCACTTT; cdr3_aa: CASSGGTGNNSPLHF
j_call: TRBJ1-3; clone_size: .; d_call: TRBD1; v_call: TRBV10-3; cdr3_nt: TGTGCCATCAGTGAGTCTGGGACAGGGGCTGGAAACACCATATATTTT; cdr3_aa: CAISESGTGAGNTIYF
j_call: TRBJ2-3; clone_size: .; d_call: TRBD2; v_call: TRBV27; cdr3_nt: TGTGCCAGCAGTTTATGGGCAGCGGGGGGTCTGTTTGATACGCAGTATTTT; cdr3_aa: CASSLWAAGGLFDTQYF
j_call: TRBJ1-1; clone_size: .; d_call: TRBD1; v_call: TRBV4-1; cdr3_nt: TGCGCCAGCAGCCAAACGACAGGGATGAACACTGAAGCTTTCTTT; cdr3_aa: CASSQTTGMNTEAFF
j_call: TRBJ1-5; clone_size: .; d_call: TRBD1; v_call: TRBV19; cdr3_nt: TGTGCCAGTAGTCGAGAGGACAGGGGAGGTCAGCCCCAGCATTTT; cdr3_aa: CASSREDRGGQPQHF
j_call: TRBJ2-5; clone_size: .; d_call: TRBD2; v_call: TRBV11-2; cdr3_nt: TGTGCCAGCAGCTTACAAGCGGGAGGGCCTGAGACCCAGTACTTC; cdr3_aa: CASSLQAGGPETQYF
j_call: TRBJ2-1; clone_size: once; d_call: TRBD2; v_call: TRBV9; cdr3_nt: TGTGCCAGCAGCGTAGGGTCTAGCGGGGCCTACAATGAGCAGTTCTTC; cdr3_aa: CASSVGSSGAYNEQFF
j_call: TRBJ1-3; clone_size: .; d_call: .; v_call: TRBV27; cdr3_nt: TGTGCCAGCAGTTTATCGGCAGGGGTCGGAAACACCATATATTTT; cdr3_aa: CASSLSAGVGNTIYF
j_call: TRBJ1-2; clone_size: .; d_call: .; v_call: TRBV5-4; cdr3_nt: TGTGCCAGCCCCGCCGTTGGGGAAGAGGGAGGCTACACCTTC; cdr3_aa: CASPAVGEEGGYTF
j_call: TRBJ2-5; clone_size: .; d_call: .; v_call: TRBV29-1; cdr3_nt: TGCAGCGTTGTTCACAGCCAAGAGACCCAGTACTTC; cdr3_aa: CSVVHSQETQYF
j_call: TRBJ1-2; clone_size: few; d_call: TRBD1; v_call: TRBV6-5; cdr3_nt: TGTGCCAGCAGCCCCCCGCGACAGGGATATGGCTACACCTTC; cdr3_aa: CASSPPRQGYGYTF
j_call: TRBJ2-3; clone_size: .; d_call: TRBD2; v_call: TRBV29-1; cdr3_nt: TGCAGCGTTGAAATTAGCGGGCGTCGAGATACGCAGTATTTT; cdr3_aa: CSVEISGRRDTQYF
j_call: TRBJ2-1; clone_size: .; d_call: TRBD2; v_call: TRBV6-1; cdr3_nt: TGTGCCAGCAGTGGCCAAGGACTAGCGGTATACCCCGAGCAGTTCTTC; cdr3_aa: CASSGQGLAVYPEQFF
j_call: TRBJ2-7; clone_size: .; d_call: .; v_call: TRBV7-9; cdr3_nt: TGTTCCAGCAGGGGAGGGTACGAGCAGTACTTC; cdr3_aa: CSSRGGYEQYF
j_call: TRBJ1-1; clone_size: .; d_call: TRBD1; v_call: TRBV29-1; cdr3_nt: TGCAGCGTTGATCAGGGGGCAGGTGGGACTGAAGCTTTCTTT; cdr3_aa: CSVDQGAGGTEAFF
j_call: TRBJ2-1; clone_size: .; d_call: .; v_call: TRBV27; cdr3_nt: TGTGCCAGCAGTTCTAGCGAGTGGAATGAGCAGTTCTTC; cdr3_aa: CASSSSEWNEQFF
j_call: TRBJ2-3; clone_size: .; d_call: .; v_call: TRBV5-4; cdr3_nt: TGTGCCAGCAGCACAGGGCCCACTAGCACAGATACGCAGTATTTT; cdr3_aa: CASSTGPTSTDTQYF
j_call: TRBJ1-5; clone_size: few; d_call: TRBD1; v_call: TRBV6-6; cdr3_nt: TGTGCCAGCAGTTACGGGACAGGGGGCTTGTCCCAGCATTTT; cdr3_aa: CASSYGTGGLSQHF
j_call: TRBJ2-5; clone_size: .; d_call: .; v_call: TRBV12-5; cdr3_nt: TGTGCTTCCCGGTTCGGAGTGGCAGAGACCCAGTACTTC; cdr3_aa: CASRFGVAETQYF
j_call: TRBJ1-1; clone_size: .; d_call: .; v_call: TRBV2; cdr3_nt: TGTGCCAGCAAGGCGAGACAGAACACTGAAGCTTTCTTT; cdr3_aa: CASKARQNTEAFF
j_call: TRBJ2-2; clone_size: .; d_call: .; v_call: TRBV5-1; cdr3_nt: TGCGCCAGCAGCTTCGGAATACTAGGAGCTGCAAGCGGGGAGCTGTTTTTT; cdr3_aa: CASSFGILGAASGELFF
j_call: TRBJ2-1; clone_size: .; d_call: TRBD2; v_call: TRBV30; cdr3_nt: TGTGCCTGGAGTAAGGGTTGGGTCGGGACTAGCGGGAACAATGAGCAGTTCTTC; cdr3_aa: CAWSKGWVGTSGNNEQFF
j_call: TRBJ2-7; clone_size: .; d_call: TRBD2; v_call: TRBV20-1; cdr3_nt: TGCAGTGCAGGACTAGCCTACGAGCAGTACTTC; cdr3_aa: CSAGLAYEQYF
j_call: TRBJ2-2; clone_size: few; d_call: .; v_call: TRBV28; cdr3_nt: TGTGCCAGCAAAAAGTACAGTAACACCGGGGAGCTGTTTTTT; cdr3_aa: CASKKYSNTGELFF
j_call: TRBJ2-1; clone_size: .; d_call: TRBD1; v_call: TRBV29-1; cdr3_nt: TGCAGCGTTGAAGTCCATGACAGGGGAAGTTACAATGAGCAGTTCTTC; cdr3_aa: CSVEVHDRGSYNEQFF
j_call: TRBJ2-6; clone_size: few; d_call: TRBD2; v_call: TRBV7-6; cdr3_nt: TGTGCCAGCAGCCCCCGGCTAGCGGAGTACTCTGGGGCCAACGTCCTGACTTTC; cdr3_aa: CASSPRLAEYSGANVLTF
j_call: TRBJ1-6; clone_size: .; d_call: TRBD1; v_call: TRBV28; cdr3_nt: TGTGCCAGCAGTTTCGGGACAGATAATTCACCCCTCCACTTT; cdr3_aa: CASSFGTDNSPLHF
j_call: TRBJ1-1; clone_size: .; d_call: TRBD1; v_call: TRBV13; cdr3_nt: TGTGCCAGCAGCCCTCCGGGAGGGGGCGCTGACACTGAAGCTTTCTTT; cdr3_aa: CASSPPGGGADTEAFF
j_call: TRBJ2-7; clone_size: .; d_call: TRBD1; v_call: TRBV11-2; cdr3_nt: TGTGCCAGCAGCTTTGAGAGGGGGCTCTACGAGCAGTACTTC; cdr3_aa: CASSFERGLYEQYF
j_call: TRBJ2-5; clone_size: .; d_call: TRBD1; v_call: TRBV2; cdr3_nt: TGTGCCAGCGGGACAGGAAGAGCAGAGACCCAGTACTTC; cdr3_aa: CASGTGRAETQYF
j_call: TRBJ1-3; clone_size: .; d_call: .; v_call: TRBV29-1; cdr3_nt: TGCAGCGTTTCAGGCAACTCTGGAAACACCATATATTTT; cdr3_aa: CSVSGNSGNTIYF
j_call: TRBJ1-3; clone_size: few; d_call: .; v_call: TRBV7-3; cdr3_nt: TGTGCCAGCAGCCCCTCAGGCTTTGGAAACACCATATATTTT; cdr3_aa: CASSPSGFGNTIYF